The 2 T cell receptor beta chains given below trace back to one sample, sequenced in a study of response to subunit inactivated influenza vaccine (dated 2018 in TCRdb). Libraries were prepared through RT-PCR. Sequencing took place on an Illumina HiSeq 2500. The public reads were reprocessed in TCRdb via fastp at Q25 and MiXCR, keeping in-frame beta chains. One record per CDR3 amino acid sequence lists the most common genes and DNA. Recorded for this sample are about 700,000 distinct CDR3 sequences; more than 15% of them occurred a single time. 11% of the sample comes from the top ten. The specimen was PBMCs from blood, collected 12 days after vaccination. Receptors originate from a man aged 50 or older who received an inactivated influenza vaccine. Donor details come from another sample of the same person, matched by shared clones.

In this sample, this clonotype turned up many times. V usage is TRBV29-1 and J usage is TRBJ2-3; no clear D gene. Germline CDR1 is SQVTM and CDR2 is ANQGSEA. Trimming pared 3 bases from V and 1 base from J, leaving 17 bases between. This CDR3 has 16 residues. Here the CDR3 DNA reads TGCAGCGTTGATTATGGCGGCAGGCCAGGCACAGATACGCAGTATTTT. Translating it yields CSVDYGGRPGTDTQYF.

In its sample, this clonotype was seen many times. The rearrangement uses TRBV5-1 and TRBJ2-1, with 7 nucleotides matching TRBD1. The CDR3 is made up of 13 amino acids. The germline CDR1 and CDR2 sequences are SGHRS and YFSETQ. V shed 5 bases, J shed 5 bases, and the junction held 4 bases outside the gene matches. The CDR3 loop is CASRQQGNNEQFF. DNA for the CDR3: TGCGCCAGCAGACAACAGGGGAACAATGAGCAGTTCTTC. Full variable domain (outside the CDR3, taken from reference TRBV5-1 and TRBJ2-1): KAGVTQTPRYLIKTRGQQVTLSCSPISGHRSVSWYQQTPGQGLQFLFEYFSETQRNKGNFPGRFSGRQFSNSRSEMNVSTLELGDSALYLCASRQQGNNEQFFGPGTRLTVL.